The entry below gives a single TCR beta chain sequence along with its context. Its antigen is unknown. One entry per CDR3 protein, called by TCRdb with MiXCR from the reads. The table records some 400,000 distinct CDR3 sequences, under 40% of them present only once. The CDR3 has 13 residues. Germline assignment: CDR1 SNHLY and CDR2 FYNNEI. V lost 6 bases, J lost 1 base, and 7 bases lay in between. The sample is drawn from a study of T cell repertoires in cytomegalovirus infection. Overall study context: It can be stated that public TCR beta signatures indicated CMV infection as well as a matching HLA type.

Study-level results: Cumulated frequencies of public TCR beta families served to identify carriers of CMV plus the relevant HLA. The ex vivo response was dominated by HLA-C-restricted CMV-specific TCR beta clonotypes.

This TCR came from a human donor in good health (CMV status not recorded). Some clones in this sample may be carry-over from other donors' samples. The rearrangement uses TRBV2 and TRBJ1-5; D gene ambiguous. Sequencing was carried out using PBMCs. CDR3 sequence reads: CASRALSNQPQHF. CDR3 in DNA: TGTGCCAGCAGGGCCCTGAGCAATCAGCCCCAGCATTTT. The full variable domain, its missing parts supplied by reference TRBV2 and TRBJ1-5, is EPEVTQTPSHQVTQMGQEVILRCVPISNHLYFYWYRQILGQKVEFLVSFYNNEISEKSEIFDDQFSVERPDGSNFTLKIRSTKLEDSAMYFCASRALSNQPQHFGDGTRLSIL.